These T cell receptor beta chains were read from a single sample in a study of shared clonotypes between healthy human individuals. Here immunoSEQ multiplex PCR was the method, and the copy in TCRdb shows in-frame clones only, minus some. The sample records 330,000 or so clones, more than 60% being singletons. Sequencing was carried out using memory CD4+ T cells sorted from blood. Receptor source: a man aged 25 to 45 in good health. The CDR3 runs from the conserved cysteine through the conserved F or W. Fields, in order: V gene, J gene, D gene, clone size, CDR3 DNA, CDR3 protein. A D gene is named only where the DNA matches it firmly. Some rows mark clone size as missing; the rest say once, few, many or name a class of expanded clone.

TRBV28	TRBJ1-4	TRBD1	.	TGTGCCAGCAGTTTGGACAGGGAGGATGAAAAACTGTTTTTT	CASSLDREDEKLFF
TRBV28	TRBJ1-5	TRBD1	.	TGTGCCAGCACGACAGGGGGCCGGGGGGCCAGCCAGCCCCAGCATTTT	CASTTGGRGASQPQHF
TRBV2	TRBJ1-1	.	.	TGTGCCAGCAGTTCCCAGGGTCCGTCTGAAGCTTTCTTT	CASSSQGPSEAFF
TRBV27	TRBJ1-4	.	.	TGTGCCAGCAGTACGGTGCGGGGGGCTAATGAAAAACTGTTTTTT	CASSTVRGANEKLFF
TRBV4-3	TRBJ1-2	TRBD1	.	TGCGCCAGCAGCCAGGGACAGGGGCCCTATGGCTACACCTTC	CASSQGQGPYGYTF
TRBV5-1	TRBJ1-1	TRBD1	.	TGCGCCAGCAGCTATTCACAACAGGGGGCGAGCTCTTTAGCCCCTGAAGCTTTCTTT	CASSYSQQGASSLAPEAFF
TRBV19	TRBJ1-1	.	.	TGTGCCAGTAGTACCCGGGAGAACACTGAAGCTTTCTTT	CASSTRENTEAFF
TRBV9	TRBJ2-2	TRBD2	.	TGTGCCAGCAGCGTAGGGGTAGCGGGACCCGGGGAGCTGTTTTTT	CASSVGVAGPGELFF
TRBV5-6	TRBJ2-2	.	.	TGTGCCAGCAGCTTACGGCGCCCGAACACCGGGGAGCTGTTTTTT	CASSLRRPNTGELFF
TRBV15	TRBJ2-2	.	.	TGTGCCACCAGCAGAGTAAGGGGTGGCGGGGAGCTGTTTTTT	CATSRVRGGGELFF
TRBV2	TRBJ2-5	.	.	TGTGCCAGCAGTGAAGTTGAGCAGTACTTC	CASSEVEQYF
TRBV5-6	TRBJ2-7	TRBD2	few	TGTGCCAGCATCATTAGCGGGAGGGCCTTCGAGCAGTACTTC	CASIISGRAFEQYF
TRBV7-2	TRBJ1-4	.	.	TGTGCCAGCAGCTTAGCGACAGGCCGTAATGAAAAACTGTTTTTT	CASSLATGRNEKLFF
TRBV28	TRBJ2-7	.	.	TGTGCCAGCACGCGAACACAGAACGAGCAGTACTTC	CASTRTQNEQYF
TRBV5-1	TRBJ2-3	TRBD1	.	TGCGCCAGCAGCCCGGACAGGGCATTGGATACGCAGTATTTT	CASSPDRALDTQYF
TRBV7-3	TRBJ2-3	.	many	TGTGCCAGCAGCTTAACGTTCTCTAGCACAGATACGCAGTATTTT	CASSLTFSSTDTQYF
TRBV18	TRBJ2-7	.	.	TGTGCCAGCTCGCTCAGTGGTCCAGGGGAGCAGTACTTC	CASSLSGPGEQYF
TRBV18	TRBJ2-7	.	once	TGTGCCAGCTCACGAGAGGGCTACGAGCAGTACTTC	CASSREGYEQYF
TRBV6-5	TRBJ1-2	.	.	TGTGCCAGCAGCCGTGGGGATACCTATGGCTACACCTTC	CASSRGDTYGYTF
TRBV6-4	TRBJ2-7	.	.	TGTGCCAGCAGTGATGGCGGTACCTACTACGAGCAGTACTTC	CASSDGGTYYEQYF
TRBV27	TRBJ1-5	.	.	TGTGCCAGCAGTCGTAACTACGGGGGGGATCAGCCCCAGCATTTT	CASSRNYGGDQPQHF
TRBV5-6	TRBJ2-7	TRBD2	few	TGTGCCAGCAGCTCATTAGGGACTAGGGACCTACGATGGAGAGAAGAGCAGTACTTC	CASSSLGTRDLRWREEQYF
TRBV5-6	TRBJ2-7	.	.	TGTGCCAGCAGCGTCAGAAGTAGGTCCTACGAGCAGTACTTC	CASSVRSRSYEQYF
TRBV5-5	TRBJ2-1	TRBD1	.	TGTGCCAGCAGCTGGGACAGGCTCGGTAAGCAGTTCTTC	CASSWDRLGKQFF
TRBV2	TRBJ1-1	.	.	TGTGCCAGCGGGCCCTACGCTGAAGCTTTCTTT	CASGPYAEAFF
TRBV5-4	TRBJ2-7	TRBD1	.	TGTGCCAGCAGCGTGGCGCCGGGACAGGGGGCCGGTGAGCAGTACTTC	CASSVAPGQGAGEQYF
TRBV6-6	TRBJ2-1	.	.	TGTGCCAGCGCCGGGACTCACAATGAGCAGTTCTTC	CASAGTHNEQFF
TRBV5-4	TRBJ2-3	.	.	TGTGCCAGCAGCTTGTCCAGAGTCCTAACAGATACGCAGTATTTT	CASSLSRVLTDTQYF
TRBV7-9	TRBJ2-3	TRBD1	.	TGTGCCAGCAGCTTAGCGGGACAGGCCACAGATACGCAGTATTTT	CASSLAGQATDTQYF
TRBV20-1	TRBJ2-5	.	.	TGCAGTGCTCAGATCTCGGAGACCCAGTACTTC	CSAQISETQYF
TRBV7-2	TRBJ2-1	TRBD2	.	TGTGCCAGCAGCTTAGGGGGACTAAACAATGAGCAGTTCTTC	CASSLGGLNNEQFF
TRBV18	TRBJ2-7	TRBD1	.	TGTGCCAGCTCACTTGGGACAGGGGGCGCCGAGCAGTACTTC	CASSLGTGGAEQYF
TRBV15	TRBJ2-1	.	many	TGTGCCACCAGCACCATTAGGGGAACAGGGTATGAAGGCTACAATGAGCAGTTCTTC	CATSTIRGTGYEGYNEQFF
TRBV29-1	TRBJ1-1	TRBD1	.	TGCAGCTTTTGGGACTCCTTCCAGGGGGACACTGAAGCTTTCTTT	CSFWDSFQGDTEAFF
TRBV6-6	TRBJ1-5	.	.	TGTGCCAGCACTACACAGAATAGCAATCAGCCCCAGCATTTT	CASTTQNSNQPQHF
TRBV2	TRBJ1-4	TRBD1	once	TGTGCCAGCAGTCTGGGACAGGGCTATGGAAAACTGTTTTTT	CASSLGQGYGKLFF
TRBV5-1	TRBJ2-5	TRBD2	few	TGCGCCAGCAGCTTGGGAACTAGCGGACCCGAGACCCAGTACTTC	CASSLGTSGPETQYF
TRBV28	TRBJ1-5	.	.	TGTGCCAGCACCGTGGGGTTTAGCAATCAGCCCCAGCATTTT	CASTVGFSNQPQHF
TRBV5-6	TRBJ2-6	TRBD1	.	TGTGCCAGCAGCTTGGAACAGGGGGGCTGGGCCAACGTCCTGACTTTC	CASSLEQGGWANVLTF
TRBV29-1	TRBJ2-7	TRBD2	.	TGCAGCGTTCTCGGACTAGCGGGGACCTACGAGCAGTACTTC	CSVLGLAGTYEQYF
TRBV9	TRBJ2-3	TRBD1	.	TGTGCCAGCAGCCCGGGGACAGGGGTAGCAGATACGCAGTATTTT	CASSPGTGVADTQYF
TRBV28	TRBJ2-7	TRBD2	few	TGTGCCAGCAGTCGAGCGGGATACGAGCAGTACTTC	CASSRAGYEQYF
TRBV11-2	TRBJ1-2	.	.	TGTGCCAGCAGTGGCGGGTATGGCTACACCTTC	CASSGGYGYTF
TRBV15	TRBJ1-1	.	.	TGTGCCACCAGCAGAGATGTAGGCGGTACTGAAGCTTTCTTT	CATSRDVGGTEAFF
TRBV5-4	TRBJ2-5	TRBD2	.	TGTGCCGGCAGCACTTCTAGCGGGAGGCCGGAGACCCAGTACTTC	CAGSTSSGRPETQYF
TRBV5-1	TRBJ2-7	TRBD2	few	TGCGCCAGCAGCTCCATGACTAGCTTGGGGGAGCAGTACTTC	CASSSMTSLGEQYF
TRBV5-1	TRBJ1-3	.	.	TGCGCCAGCAGCTACGACAGACCGGACGCCTCTGGAAACACCATATATTTT	CASSYDRPDASGNTIYF
TRBV28	TRBJ2-3	.	many	TGTGCCAGCAGTACGGACCGACACACAGATACGCAGTATTTT	CASSTDRHTDTQYF
TRBV7-9	TRBJ2-3	TRBD1	.	TGTGCCAGCAGCTTTAGGACAGGGGTCTTGGCAGATACGCAGTATTTT	CASSFRTGVLADTQYF
TRBV7-9	TRBJ2-1	TRBD1	.	TGTGCCAGCAGCTTATGGACAGGGTACAATGAGCAGTTCTTC	CASSLWTGYNEQFF
TRBV2	TRBJ1-2	.	.	TGTGCCAGCAATGGACAGCCTAACTATGGCTACACCTTC	CASNGQPNYGYTF
TRBV5-1	TRBJ2-3	.	.	TGCGCCAGCAGCTTGATAGGGCTCACAGATACGCAGTATTTT	CASSLIGLTDTQYF
TRBV19	TRBJ1-2	TRBD1	.	TGTGCCAGTAGTATACCGGGACAGGGACTGAGTGGCTACACCTTC	CASSIPGQGLSGYTF
TRBV11-1	TRBJ2-2	TRBD2	.	TGTGCCAGCAGCTTATGGCTAGCGGGAGGGCCCGGGGAGCTGTTTTTT	CASSLWLAGGPGELFF